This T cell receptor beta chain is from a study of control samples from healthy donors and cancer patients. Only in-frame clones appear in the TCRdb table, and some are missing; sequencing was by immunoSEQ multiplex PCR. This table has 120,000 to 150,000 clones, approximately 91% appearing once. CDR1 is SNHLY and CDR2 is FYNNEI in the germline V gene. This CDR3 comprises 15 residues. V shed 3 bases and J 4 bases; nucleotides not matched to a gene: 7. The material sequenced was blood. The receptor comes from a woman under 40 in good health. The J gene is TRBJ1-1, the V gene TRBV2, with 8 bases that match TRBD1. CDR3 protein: CASSDPQGASTEAFF. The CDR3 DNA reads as TGTGCCAGCAGTGACCCCCAGGGGGCTAGCACTGAAGCTTTCTTT. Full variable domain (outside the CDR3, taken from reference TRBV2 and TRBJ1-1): EPEVTQTPSHQVTQMGQEVILRCVPISNHLYFYWYRQILGQKVEFLVSFYNNEISEKSEIFDDQFSVERPDGSNFTLKIRSTKLEDSAMYFCASSDPQGASTEAFFGQGTRLTVV.